The 24 T cell receptor beta chains in this list originate from one sample, sequenced in a study of cytomegalovirus exposure and HLA in healthy donors (dated by TCRdb to about 2017). Libraries were prepared through the immunoSEQ multiplex PCR assay. The multiplex PCR relied on a mix of 60 forward primers for TCR Vbeta segments and 13 reverse primers for TCR Jbeta segments. This immuneACCESS table, as held by TCRdb, lists in-frame sequences with V and J called but not all clones. Of the missing ones, under half trace to an unresolved V gene in checked studies; the others have no known cause. Within this sample are fewer than 200,000 clones, with about 75% of them counted one time only. The ten largest clones capture under 1.5% of the sample. Specimen: PBMCs. The receptors were gathered from a man in his late teens or twenties in good health and CMV-seronegative.

Only a few counts were recorded for this clone. The CDR3 DNA sequence: TGTGCCAGCAGGACCGGGGAGAATGAGCAGTTCTTC. Its translation: CASRTGENEQFF. The chain joins TRBV2 to TRBJ2-1; D is perhaps TRBD2 (5 bases). Germline CDR1 and CDR2: SNHLY and FYNNEI. Trimming shortened V by 6 bases and J by 7 bases, and 10 bases separated the two germline ends. There are 12 residues in the CDR3.

Turning to this clone: The junction shows a germline mismatch at one end, possibly a read error. Additional DNA sequences in this sample encode the identical CDR3. The chain is built from TRBV9 and TRBJ2-1; 12 bases line up with TRBD2. The CDR3 is made up of 16 amino acids. Germline values: CDR1 SGDLS, CDR2 YYNGEE. The chain's CDR3 is CASSVGTSGRPNEQFF. In DNA form, the CDR3 reads TGCGCCAGCAGCGTTGGGACTAGCGGGCGCCCCAATGAGCAGTTCTTC.

The rearrangement joins TRBV21-1 to TRBJ2-7; TRBD2, the table's D call, lacks a check against the DNA. TRBV21-1 corresponds to a pseudogene. The CDR3 is 15 residues long. This chain's CDR3 is CASSKAEGRSYEQYF. As DNA, the CDR3 is TGTGCCAGCAGCAAAGCGGAGGGGAGGTCCTACGAGCAGTACTTC.

This clone was picked up a small number of times. The chain recombines TRBV14 with TRBJ2-1; 9 bases fit TRBD2. This CDR3 region has 14 residues. V shed 4 bases, J shed 10 bases, and the junction held 8 bases outside the gene matches. In germline, CDR1 is SGHDN, CDR2 FVKESK. This CDR3 reads CASSPWAGGAEQFF. Written as DNA, the CDR3 is TGTGCCAGCAGCCCCTGGGCGGGAGGGGCGGAGCAGTTCTTC.

The chain is built from TRBV5-1 and TRBJ2-7, with D perhaps matching TRBD1 (6 bases). The CDR3 loop spans 15 amino acids. Germline assignment: CDR1 SGHRS and CDR2 YFSETQ. Trimming left V 4 bases short and J 5 bases short, with 19 bases between. The CDR3: CASSVIAGTTDEQYF. In DNA form, the CDR3 reads TGCGCCAGCAGCGTCATAGCCGGGACAACCGACGAGCAGTACTTC.

This rearrangement joins TRBV29-1 to TRBJ1-3; 10 bases line up with TRBD1. Germline V gene sequence: CDR1 SQVTM, CDR2 ANQGSEA. Trimming at V came to 7 bases and at J to 0 bases, leaving 3 bases not matched to a gene. The CDR3 length is 14 residues. The chain's CDR3 is CSARTGGSGNTIYF. The CDR3 DNA sequence: TGCAGCGCTAGGACAGGGGGCTCTGGAAACACCATATATTTT.

The chain employs TRBV29-1 and TRBJ1-5, with a tentative D call TRBD1 (5 bases). This CDR3 spans 13 amino acids. The V end was cut by 4 bases, the J end by 5 bases, with 12 bases between. Germline V gene sequence: CDR1 SQVTM, CDR2 ANQGSEA. CDR3 DNA sequence: TGCAGCGTTGCCCAGGGTTCGGATCAGCCCCAGCATTTT. This gives the protein CSVAQGSDQPQHF.

The rearrangement joins TRBV6-6 to TRBJ1-2, with 11 bases identical to TRBD1. Looked up from germline, CDR1 is MNHNY and CDR2 is SVGAGI (reference sequence). With 6 bases clipped from V and 7 bases from J, the junction kept 7 bases outside the gene matches. This CDR3 has 14 amino acids. CDR3 nucleotides: TGTGCCAGCAGCACAGGACAGGGGGCGACTGGCTACACCTTC. This codes for CASSTGQGATGYTF.

The chain joins TRBV28 to TRBJ2-1; maybe TRBD1 (7 bases). V lost 2 bases, J lost 5 bases, and 16 bases lay in between. Germline CDR1 reads MDHEN; CDR2 reads SYDVKM. This CDR3 spans 16 amino acids. CDR3 nucleotide sequence: TGTGCCAGCAGTTTAGGGGGGACAGTACCTCACAATGAGCAGTTCTTC. This codes for CASSLGGTVPHNEQFF.

This chain uses TRBV18 with TRBJ2-5; D remains ambiguous. V was pared by 6 bases and J by 1 base, with 6 bases between. CDR3 length equals 12 residues. Germline assignment: CDR1 KGHSH and CDR2 LQKENI. The CDR3 nucleotides are TGTGCCAGCTCCCAGGCCCAAGAGACCCAGTACTTC. It specifies CASSQAQETQYF.

The chain joins TRBV19 to TRBJ2-3; D unclear. The V gene lost 3 bases and the J gene lost 1 base, with 11 bases spanning the gap. Germline V gene sequence: CDR1 LNHDA, CDR2 SQIVND (reference sequence). This CDR3 is 15 amino acids long. DNA of the CDR3: TGTGCCAGTAGTATTGGAGCCTTGGGCACAGATACGCAGTATTTT. Its protein product is CASSIGALGTDTQYF.

The chain joins TRBV5-5 to TRBJ2-5; weak D call: TRBD1 (5 bases). Germline assignment: CDR1 SGHKS and CDR2 YYEKEE (reference sequence). V lost 1 base, J lost 4 bases, and 5 bases lay in between. CDR3 size: 12 residues. For the CDR3, the DNA is TGTGCCAGCAGCTTGCAGGGAGAGACCCAGTACTTC. As protein: CASSLQGETQYF.

The chain links TRBV19 to TRBJ1-5; 9 nucleotides agree with TRBD1. The CDR3 has 14 residues. V lost 5 bases and J lost 5; bases outside the gene matches: 4. Germline CDR1 is LNHDA and CDR2 is SQIVND (reference sequence). The CDR3 reads CASSRGQGDQPQHF. DNA for the CDR3: TGTGCCAGTAGTCGGGGACAGGGCGATCAGCCCCAGCATTTT.

V and J are TRBV30 and TRBJ2-3; weak D call: TRBD2 (7 bases). V was trimmed by 4 bases and J by 2 bases, leaving 13 bases between them. Germline V gene sequence: CDR1 GTSNPN, CDR2 SVGIG (reference sequence). This CDR3 is built from 14 residues. The CDR3 DNA sequence: TGTGCCTGGACCTGGGGGGGGGCCACAGATACGCAGTATTTT. It is translated as CAWTWGGATDTQYF.

Comment on this clone: Different DNA sequences within this sample yield the same CDR3. V and J are TRBV7-9 and TRBJ2-5, with D maybe TRBD2 (5 bases). The germline gives CDR1 SEHNR, CDR2 FQNEAQ (reference sequence). Trimming shortened V by 6 bases and J by 2 bases, and 10 bases separated the two germline ends. This CDR3 is built from 13 residues. CDR3 sequence reads: CASSTSGQETQYF. Here the CDR3 DNA reads TGTGCCAGCAGTACTAGTGGGCAAGAGACCCAGTACTTC.

The rearrangement uses TRBV30 and TRBJ1-2; D possibly corresponds to TRBD1 (5 bases). This CDR3 is built from 15 residues. Germline assignment: CDR1 GTSNPN and CDR2 SVGIG (reference sequence). Trimming cost V 7 bases and J 8 bases, with 26 bases left between them. In DNA form, the CDR3 reads TGTGCCTCCGGGGCCATGAGGGTCTTCGCGGGGGGCTACACCTTC. Translation: CASGAMRVFAGGYTF. Variable domain in full (rest from reference TRBV30 and TRBJ1-2): SQTIHQWPATLVQPVGSPLSLECTVEGTSNPNLYWYRQAAGRGLQLLFYSVGIGQISSEVPQNLSASRPQDRQFILSSKKLLLSDSGFYLCASGAMRVFAGGYTFGSGTRLTVV.

The rearrangement joins TRBV27 to TRBJ2-7, with 8 bases identical to TRBD1. The CDR3 is made up of 15 amino acids. The germline CDR1 and CDR2 sequences are MNHEY and SMNVEV (reference sequence). Trimming took 6 bases from V and 5 from J; bases not matched to a gene: 12. CDR3 in DNA: TGTGCCAGCAGACGGGGACAGGCGCACTCAGACGAGCAGTACTTC. This translates into CASRRGQAHSDEQYF.

The V gene is TRBV28, the J gene TRBJ2-7, with TRBD1 matching 9 bases. This CDR3 has 15 amino acids. The ends lost 3 bases at V and 6 bases at J; junction bases unmatched: 9. Germline assignment: CDR1 MDHEN and CDR2 SYDVKM. CDR3 sequence (DNA): TGTGCCAGCAGTTTGGTCGGACAGGGGACGGGCGAGCAGTACTTC. It encodes CASSLVGQGTGEQYF.

This chain joins TRBV5-8 and TRBJ1-4; 11 bases are a match to TRBD1. The germline CDR1 and CDR2 sequences are SGHTS and YDEGEE. This CDR3 comprises 15 residues. The J segment lost 8 bases and the V segment lost 0 bases, leaving 3 bases of the junction unmatched. The CDR3 sequence: CASSLGDRGFEKLFF. Here the CDR3 DNA reads TGTGCCAGCAGCTTGGGGGACAGGGGGTTCGAAAAACTGTTTTTT.

The chain carries TRBV27 and TRBJ2-2, with 11 bases lining up with TRBD2. V was clipped by 2 bases and J by 6 bases; unmatched bases: 5. The CDR3 totals 16 residues. CDR1 is MNHEY, CDR2 SMNVEV, per germline (reference sequence). DNA of the CDR3: TGTGCCAGCAGTTTAGTAGGGACTAGCGGTCCCGGGGAGCTGTTTTTT. This sequence encodes CASSLVGTSGPGELFF.

The genes are TRBV4-3 and TRBJ1-5; no reliable D call. V was pared by 4 bases and J by 7 bases, with 14 bases between. The CDR3 sequence is 14 residues long. Germline V gene sequence: CDR1 LGHNA, CDR2 YSLEER. The CDR3, as DNA: TGCGCCAGCAGCCGCGGGCGGCAAGGCCAGCCCCAGCATTTT. It codes for CASSRGRQGQPQHF.

The chain combines TRBV6-1 with TRBJ1-4; a possible D gene is TRBD1 (5 bases). Trimming took off 0 bases at V and 8 bases at J, with 13 bases between the two ends. Germline V lookup: CDR1 MNHNS, CDR2 SASEGT. This CDR3 region has 15 residues. The CDR3 region is CASSEAKGRGEKLFF. CDR3 DNA sequence: TGTGCCAGCAGTGAAGCCAAGGGGCGGGGAGAAAAACTGTTTTTT.

This clone was observed a single time. The V call is TRBV11-2, the J call TRBJ1-5, with a weak D call TRBD1 (6 bases). V was shortened by 2 bases and J by 5 bases, with 10 bases between the two germline ends. This CDR3 comprises 14 residues. In germline, CDR1 is SGHAT, CDR2 FQNNGV. CDR3 loop: CASSLSGVHQPQHF. The CDR3 nucleotides read TGTGCCAGCAGCTTATCAGGGGTTCATCAGCCCCAGCATTTT.

The gene calls are TRBV7-8 and TRBJ2-7, with a tentative D call TRBD1 (5 bases). V was shortened by 1 base and J by 0 bases, with 13 bases between the two germline ends. Germline V gene lookup returns CDR1 SGHVS and CDR2 FQNEAQ. The CDR3 covers 16 residues. In DNA form, the CDR3 reads TGTGCCAGCAGCTTAGAAGACAGTTTAAGCTCCTACGAGCAGTACTTC. Its translation: CASSLEDSLSSYEQYF.